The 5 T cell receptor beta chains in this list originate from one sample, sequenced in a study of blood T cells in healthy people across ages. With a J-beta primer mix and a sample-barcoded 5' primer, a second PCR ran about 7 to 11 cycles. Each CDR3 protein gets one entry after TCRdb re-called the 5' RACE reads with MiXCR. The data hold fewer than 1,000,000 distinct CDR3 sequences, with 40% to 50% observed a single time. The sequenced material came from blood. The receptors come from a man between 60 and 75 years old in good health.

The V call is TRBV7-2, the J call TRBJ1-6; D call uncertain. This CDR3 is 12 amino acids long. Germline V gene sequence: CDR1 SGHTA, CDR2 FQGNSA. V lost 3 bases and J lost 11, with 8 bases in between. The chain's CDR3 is CASSFRIPPLHF. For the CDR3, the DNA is TGTGCCAGCAGCTTTAGGATTCCACCCCTCCACTTT.

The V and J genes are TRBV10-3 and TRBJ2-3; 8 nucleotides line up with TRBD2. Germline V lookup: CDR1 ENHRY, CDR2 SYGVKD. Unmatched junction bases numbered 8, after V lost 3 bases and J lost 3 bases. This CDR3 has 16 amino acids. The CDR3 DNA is TGTGCCATCAGTGATCTAACGGGGGGGCCAACAGATACGCAGTATTTT. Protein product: CAISDLTGGPTDTQYF.

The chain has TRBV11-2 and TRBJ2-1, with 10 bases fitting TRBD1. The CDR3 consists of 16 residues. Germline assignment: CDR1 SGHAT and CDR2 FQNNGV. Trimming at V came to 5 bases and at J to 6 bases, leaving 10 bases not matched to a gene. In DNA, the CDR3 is TGTGCCAGCAGCCCTAGCACCCGGGACAGGGGCAATGAGCAGTTCTTC. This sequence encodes CASSPSTRDRGNEQFF.

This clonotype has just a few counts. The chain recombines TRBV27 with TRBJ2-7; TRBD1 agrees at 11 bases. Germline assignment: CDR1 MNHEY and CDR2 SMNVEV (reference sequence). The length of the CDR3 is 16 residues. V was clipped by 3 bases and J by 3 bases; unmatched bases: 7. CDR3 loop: CASSFGGQGVNYEQYF. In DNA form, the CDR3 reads TGTGCCAGCAGTTTCGGGGGACAGGGGGTTAACTACGAGCAGTACTTC.

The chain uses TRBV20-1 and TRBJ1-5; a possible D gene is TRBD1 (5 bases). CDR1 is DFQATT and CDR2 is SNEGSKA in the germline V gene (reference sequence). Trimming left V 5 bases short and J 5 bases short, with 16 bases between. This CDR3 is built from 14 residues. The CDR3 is CSASRDLLYQPQHF. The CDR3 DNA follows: TGCAGTGCTTCCCGGGACCTCCTTTATCAGCCCCAGCATTTT.